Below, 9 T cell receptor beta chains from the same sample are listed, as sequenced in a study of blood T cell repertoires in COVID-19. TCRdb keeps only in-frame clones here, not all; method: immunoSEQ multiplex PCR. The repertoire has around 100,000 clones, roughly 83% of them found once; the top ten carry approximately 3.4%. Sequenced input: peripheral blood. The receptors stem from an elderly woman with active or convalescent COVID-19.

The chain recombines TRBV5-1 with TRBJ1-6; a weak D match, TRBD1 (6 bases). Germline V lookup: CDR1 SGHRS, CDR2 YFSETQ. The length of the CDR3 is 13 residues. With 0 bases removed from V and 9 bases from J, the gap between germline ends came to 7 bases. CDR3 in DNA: TGCGCCAGCAGCTTGGTACAGGGTTCACCCCTCCACTTT. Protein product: CASSLVQGSPLHF. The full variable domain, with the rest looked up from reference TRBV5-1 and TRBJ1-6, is KAGVTQTPRYLIKTRGQQVTLSCSPISGHRSVSWYQQTPGQGLQFLFEYFSETQRNKGNFPGRFSGRQFSNSRSEMNVSTLELGDSALYLCASSLVQGSPLHFGNGTRLTVT.

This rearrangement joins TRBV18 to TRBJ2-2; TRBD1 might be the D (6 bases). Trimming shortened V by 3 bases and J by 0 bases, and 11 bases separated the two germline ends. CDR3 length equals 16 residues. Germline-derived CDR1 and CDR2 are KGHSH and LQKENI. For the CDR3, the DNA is TGTGCCAGCTCACCCTTCGGACAGCCGAACACCGGGGAGCTGTTTTTT. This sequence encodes CASSPFGQPNTGELFF.

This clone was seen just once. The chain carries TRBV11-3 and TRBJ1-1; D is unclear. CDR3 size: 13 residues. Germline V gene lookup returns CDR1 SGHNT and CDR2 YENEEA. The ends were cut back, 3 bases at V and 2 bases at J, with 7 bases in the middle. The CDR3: CASSFTDNTEAFF. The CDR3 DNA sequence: TGTGCCAGCAGCTTCACAGACAACACTGAAGCTTTCTTT.

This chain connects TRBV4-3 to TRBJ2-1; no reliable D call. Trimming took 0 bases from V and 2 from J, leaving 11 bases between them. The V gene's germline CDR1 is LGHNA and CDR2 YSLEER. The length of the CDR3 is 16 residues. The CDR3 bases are TGCGCCAGCAGCCAAGATCACATATCTCCCTACAATGAGCAGTTCTTC. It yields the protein CASSQDHISPYNEQFF.

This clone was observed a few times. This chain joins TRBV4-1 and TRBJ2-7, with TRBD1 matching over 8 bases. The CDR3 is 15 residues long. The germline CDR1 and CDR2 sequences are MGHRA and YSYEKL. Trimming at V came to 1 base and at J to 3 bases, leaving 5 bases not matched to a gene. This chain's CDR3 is CASSQGGTGLYEQYF. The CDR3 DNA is TGCGCCAGCAGCCAAGGGGGGACAGGACTCTACGAGCAGTACTTC.

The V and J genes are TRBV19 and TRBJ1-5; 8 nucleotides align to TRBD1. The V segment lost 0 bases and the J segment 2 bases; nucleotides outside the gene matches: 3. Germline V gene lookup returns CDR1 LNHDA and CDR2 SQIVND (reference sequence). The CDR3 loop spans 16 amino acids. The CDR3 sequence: CASSIDLGQGNQPQHF. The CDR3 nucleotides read TGTGCCAGTAGTATAGATCTGGGACAGGGCAATCAGCCCCAGCATTTT.

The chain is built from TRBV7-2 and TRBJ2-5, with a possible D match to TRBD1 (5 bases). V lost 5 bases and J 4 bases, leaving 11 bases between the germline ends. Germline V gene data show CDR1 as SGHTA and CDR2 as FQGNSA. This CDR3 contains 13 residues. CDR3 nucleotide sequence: TGTGCCAGCAGCCCAGGGATCGGAGAGACCCAGTACTTC. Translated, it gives CASSPGIGETQYF.

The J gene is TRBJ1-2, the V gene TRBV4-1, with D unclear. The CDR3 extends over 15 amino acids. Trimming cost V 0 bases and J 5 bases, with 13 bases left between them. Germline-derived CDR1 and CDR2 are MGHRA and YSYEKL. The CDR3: CASSQDESVQYGYTF. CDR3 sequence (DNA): TGCGCCAGCAGCCAAGATGAATCGGTTCAATATGGCTACACCTTC.

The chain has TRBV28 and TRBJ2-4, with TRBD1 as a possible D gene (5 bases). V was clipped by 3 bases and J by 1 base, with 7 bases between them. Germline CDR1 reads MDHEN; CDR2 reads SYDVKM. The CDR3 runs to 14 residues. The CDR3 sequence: CASSLKGAKNIQYF. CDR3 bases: TGTGCCAGCAGTTTGAAGGGGGCCAAAAACATTCAGTACTTC.